This is a list of T cell receptor beta chains from one sample in a study of T cell responses to AZD1222 COVID-19 vaccine. The repertoire was sequenced with immunoSEQ multiplex PCR; TCRdb's copy has only in-frame clones and lacks some. The repertoire holds fewer than 110,000 clones, with roughly 89% as singletons. The sample was peripheral blood, taken on day 0 of AZD1222 vaccination. These receptors originate from an adult in good health. Both conserved end residues are part of each CDR3. The order of the fields is clone size, J gene, D gene, V gene, CDR3 protein, CDR3 DNA. The D gene is left open where the match is weak. For some rows the clone size is stated as once, few or many, or as a class when expanded; others skip it.

NA,TRBJ1-5,NA,TRBV19,CASRWGGQPQHF,TGTGCCAGTAGATGGGGGGGTCAGCCCCAGCATTTT
NA,TRBJ2-7,TRBD2,TRBV28,CASRDSGSRYEQYF,TGTGCCAGCAGGGATAGCGGGAGTCGGTACGAGCAGTACTTC
NA,TRBJ2-7,NA,TRBV28,CASSRNSYEQYF,TGTGCCAGCAGCCGGAACTCCTACGAGCAGTACTTC
NA,TRBJ2-1,NA,TRBV6-2/TRBV6-3,CASGRDNHNEQFF,TGTGCCAGCGGCCGGGACAACCACAATGAGCAGTTCTTC
NA,TRBJ2-7,NA,TRBV3-1/TRBV3-2,CASSQVASWTYEQYF,TGTGCCAGCAGCCAAGTTGCCAGCTGGACCTACGAGCAGTACTTC
NA,TRBJ1-5,NA,TRBV28,CAGAGGHGQPQHF,TGTGCCGGGGCGGGGGGACATGGGCAGCCCCAGCATTTT
NA,TRBJ2-7,NA,TRBV5-1,CASRPHSTVDEQYF,TGCGCCAGCAGACCCCACTCGACCGTGGACGAGCAGTACTTC
NA,TRBJ2-1,NA,TRBV6-5,CASNVRGAEQFF,TGTGCCAGCAACGTTCGAGGGGCTGAGCAGTTCTTC
NA,TRBJ2-7,NA,TRBV7-5,CVRSTQPYEQYF,TGTGTCAGAAGCACCCAGCCCTACGAGCAGTACTTC
NA,TRBJ1-4,NA,TRBV7-2,CASSTGASNEKLFF,TGTGCCAGCAGCACCGGGGCGTCTAATGAAAAACTGTTTTTT
NA,TRBJ2-2,NA,TRBV2,CASREDRSNTGELFF,TGTGCCAGTCGGGAGGACAGATCGAACACCGGGGAGCTGTTTTTT
NA,TRBJ2-4,NA,TRBV28,CASSRSIQYF,TGTGCCAGCAGTCGGTCCATTCAGTACTTC
NA,TRBJ2-7,TRBD2,TRBV13,CASSLVTSEIYEQYF,TGTGCCAGCAGCTTAGTGACTAGCGAAATCTACGAGCAGTACTTC
NA,TRBJ2-4,NA,TRBV6-5,CASSYTRTEAKNIQYF,TGTGCCAGCAGTTACACCCGGACAGAGGCCAAAAACATTCAGTACTTC
once,TRBJ2-7,NA,TRBV7-9,CASSPFLRAHEQYF,TGTGCCAGCAGCCCATTCCTTAGAGCCCACGAGCAGTACTTC
once,TRBJ2-7,TRBD1,TRBV19,CASSILRTGSYEQYF,TGTGCCAGTAGTATCCTTCGGACAGGCTCCTACGAGCAGTACTTC
NA,TRBJ2-7,NA,TRBV7-2,CASSLGSGYSYEQYF,TGTGCCAGCAGCTTAGGGTCAGGATACTCCTACGAGCAGTACTTC
NA,TRBJ1-1,NA,TRBV3-1/TRBV3-2,CASRQGFYQNTEAFF,TGTGCCAGCAGGCAGGGCTTTTATCAGAACACTGAAGCTTTCTTT
NA,TRBJ2-6,TRBD1,TRBV29-1,CSVGGQGTHVLTF,TGCAGCGTTGGGGGACAGGGAACACACGTCCTGACTTTC
NA,TRBJ2-2,TRBD2,TRBV19,CASSVSHYTSGGTGELFF,TGTGCCAGTAGTGTATCACACTACACTAGCGGGGGGACCGGGGAGCTGTTTTTT
NA,TRBJ2-7,TRBD1,TRBV24-1,CATSDGRDRAYEQYF,TGTGCCACCAGTGATGGCCGGGACAGAGCCTACGAGCAGTACTTC
NA,TRBJ1-1,NA,TRBV28,CASSLENTEAFF,TGTGCCAGCAGTTTAGAAAACACTGAAGCTTTCTTT
NA,TRBJ2-3,TRBD1,TRBV5-5,CASSGTGGFRTDTQYF,TGTGCCAGCAGCGGTACAGGGGGCTTTCGCACAGATACGCAGTATTTT
NA,TRBJ2-7,NA,TRBV5-1,CASSLEGYHEQYF,TGCGCCAGCAGCTTAGAGGGGTACCACGAGCAGTACTTC
NA,TRBJ1-2,NA,TRBV9,CASSVGPEGYGYTF,TGTGCCAGCAGCGTAGGACCGGAGGGGTATGGCTACACCTTC
NA,TRBJ1-4,NA,TRBV18,CASSYGQPHEKLFF,TGTGCCAGCTCGTATGGACAGCCTCATGAAAAACTGTTTTTT
NA,TRBJ2-3,TRBD2,TRBV5-1,CASSIQLAGLTDTQYF,TGCGCCAGCAGCATCCAACTAGCGGGGCTGACAGATACGCAGTATTTT
NA,TRBJ2-5,NA,TRBV5-4,CASSLKPNQETQYF,TGTGCCAGCAGCTTGAAACCTAACCAAGAGACCCAGTACTTC
NA,TRBJ2-6,TRBD2,TRBV19,CASSKTSGTGANVLTF,TGTGCCAGTAGTAAAACGAGCGGGACCGGGGCCAACGTCCTGACTTTC
NA,TRBJ2-1,NA,TRBV9,CASSVVSGYNEQFF,TGTGCCAGCAGCGTAGTAAGCGGCTACAATGAGCAGTTCTTC
once,TRBJ1-2,NA,TRBV29-1,CSVEVAFAGVTNYGYTF,TGCAGCGTTGAAGTGGCCTTCGCAGGGGTGACTAACTATGGCTACACCTTC
NA,TRBJ2-2,TRBD2,TRBV7-9,CASSRRLAENTGELFF,TGTGCCAGCAGTCGAAGACTAGCGGAGAACACCGGGGAGCTGTTTTTT
NA,TRBJ1-1,TRBD1,TRBV30,CAGLRTGNTEAFF,TGTGCCGGGCTACGGACAGGGAACACTGAAGCTTTCTTT
NA,TRBJ2-6,NA,TRBV5-1,CASSGGTAGANVLTF,TGCGCCAGCAGCGGGGGGACAGCTGGGGCCAACGTCCTGACTTTC
NA,TRBJ2-1,TRBD2,TRBV14,CASTPGGVYNEQFF,TGTGCCAGCACCCCGGGAGGGGTCTACAATGAGCAGTTCTTC
NA,TRBJ1-1,NA,TRBV4-1,CASRRDTWTEAFF,TGCGCCAGCAGGAGGGACACGTGGACTGAAGCTTTCTTT
NA,TRBJ1-1,NA,TRBV11-2,CASSSTPGTEAFF,TGTGCCAGCAGCTCCACGCCGGGGACTGAAGCTTTCTTT
once,TRBJ2-3,NA,TRBV5-6,CAGRLYSTDTQYF,TGTGCCGGCCGCCTGTACTCCACAGATACGCAGTATTTT
NA,TRBJ1-2,NA,TRBV2,CASSESWRGGGYTF,TGTGCCAGCAGTGAAAGCTGGCGAGGTGGTGGCTACACCTTC
NA,TRBJ1-1,NA,TRBV10-3,CAISESTHFEAFF,TGTGCCATCAGTGAGTCAACACACTTTGAAGCTTTCTTT
NA,TRBJ2-2,TRBD2,TRBV28,CASSPSGSRYTGELFF,TGTGCCAGCAGTCCTAGCGGGAGCAGGTACACCGGGGAGCTGTTTTTT